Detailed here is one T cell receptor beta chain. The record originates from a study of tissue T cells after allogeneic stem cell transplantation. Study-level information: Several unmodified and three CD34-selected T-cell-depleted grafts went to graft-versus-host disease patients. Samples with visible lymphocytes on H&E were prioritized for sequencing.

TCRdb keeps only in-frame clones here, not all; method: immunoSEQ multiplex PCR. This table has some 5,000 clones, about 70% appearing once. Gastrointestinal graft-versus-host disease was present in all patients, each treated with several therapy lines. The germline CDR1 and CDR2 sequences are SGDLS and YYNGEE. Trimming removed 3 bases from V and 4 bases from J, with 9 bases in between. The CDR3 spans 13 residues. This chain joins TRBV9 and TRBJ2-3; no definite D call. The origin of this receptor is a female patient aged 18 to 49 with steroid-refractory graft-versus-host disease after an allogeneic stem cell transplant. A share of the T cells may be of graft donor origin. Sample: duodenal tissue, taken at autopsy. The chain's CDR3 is CASSASGPDTQYF. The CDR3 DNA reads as TGTGCCAGCAGCGCCTCAGGACCAGATACGCAGTATTTT.